These 14 T cell receptor beta chains originate from one sample sequenced in a study of neoadjuvant anti-PD-1 for oral cavity cancer. Sequencing was performed with immunoSEQ multiplex PCR; in TCRdb, only in-frame clones are kept and a portion is missing. The sample has 9,500 to 15,000 clones; 70% to 75% are singletons. Time point described: after neoadjuvant nivolumab, at surgical resection. Sequences were derived from PBMCs, sampled after nivolumab (anti-PD-1) treatment. The receptors were gathered from a person aged 35-79 years with oral cavity squamous cell carcinoma.

There are a few counts of this clone. J is TRBJ2-7 and V is TRBV27, with unresolved D. Trimming removed 3 bases at V and 2 bases at J, with 5 bases between. Looked up from germline, CDR1 is MNHEY and CDR2 is SMNVEV (reference sequence). The CDR3 totals 12 residues. The CDR3 DNA reads TGTGCCAGCAGTTTTGTCCCCTACGAGCAGTACTTC. Its protein is CASSFVPYEQYF.

This chain's CDR3 is CASSQLGVHAIAFF. In DNA, the CDR3 is TGCGCCAGCAGCCAACTCGGGGTGCACGCGATAGCTTTCTTT. The rearrangement joins TRBV4-1 to TRBJ1-1; D gene ambiguous. Trimming left V 2 bases short and J 10 bases short, with 17 bases between. Germline V gene data show CDR1 as MGHRA and CDR2 as YSYEKL. The CDR3 contains 14 residues.

This clone was counted only a few times. The chain employs TRBV7-9 and TRBJ2-5; D ambiguous. CDR3 length: 16 amino acids. Looked up from germline, CDR1 is SEHNR and CDR2 is FQNEAQ (reference sequence). The V and J ends lost 1 base and 3 bases respectively, with 15 bases between them. The CDR3 bases are TGTGCCAGCAGCTTAGGGTTGGCACCCAAGGAAGAGACCCAGTACTTC. This gives the protein CASSLGLAPKEETQYF. Drawing the rest from reference TRBV7-9 and TRBJ2-5, the complete variable domain is DTGVSQNPRHKITKRGQNVTFRCDPISEHNRLYWYRQTLGQGPEFLTYFQNEAQLEKSRLLSDRFSAERPKGSFSTLEIQRTEQGDSAMYLCASSLGLAPKEETQYFGPGTRLLVL.

The V and J genes are TRBV9 and TRBJ2-6; 9 nucleotides match TRBD1. The CDR3 runs 19 residues. The germline CDR1 and CDR2 sequences are SGDLS and YYNGEE. J gave up 0 bases and V 2 bases, and 9 bases lay outside the gene matches. CDR3 in DNA: TGTGCCAGCAGCGTCACCGGGACAGGGACGAGCTCTGGGGCCAACGTCCTGACTTTC. Its protein product is CASSVTGTGTSSGANVLTF.

The chain carries TRBV7-3 and TRBJ2-2; D gene unclear. Germline V gene sequence: CDR1 SGHTA, CDR2 FQGTGA. The CDR3 spans 14 residues. V lost 3 bases, J lost 5 bases, and 10 bases lay in between. CDR3 sequence reads: CASSLSPGTGELFF. The CDR3 region has the DNA TGTGCCAGCAGCTTGTCACCCGGGACCGGGGAGCTGTTTTTT.

This chain links TRBV12-5 with TRBJ2-2; D is uncertain. V shed 1 base and J shed 9 bases, with 6 bases lying between them. This CDR3 comprises 12 residues. Germline V gives CDR1 LGHNT, CDR2 FRNRAP. CDR3 bases: TGTGCTAGTGGTTTGGCCGGCCGGGAGCTGTTTTTT. It codes for CASGLAGRELFF.

The V and J genes are TRBV5-1 and TRBJ2-7; D remains unclear. The CDR3 runs to 14 residues. CDR1 and CDR2 from the germline V gene are SGHRS and YFSETQ. Trimming left V 0 bases short and J 4 bases short, with 11 bases between. CDR3 nucleotide sequence: TGCGCCAGCAGCTTGGACAATCGTCGTTACGAGCAGTACTTC. Protein product: CASSLDNRRYEQYF.

V usage is TRBV30 and J usage is TRBJ2-7; D is possibly TRBD1 or TRBD2 (5 bases each). V dropped 0 bases and J dropped 0 bases, with 9 bases sitting between them. This CDR3 has 14 residues. Germline assignment: CDR1 GTSNPN and CDR2 SVGIG (reference sequence). CDR3 sequence reads: CAWSVPGTSYEQYF. The CDR3 coding sequence is TGTGCCTGGAGTGTACCCGGGACCTCCTACGAGCAGTACTTC.

The chain couples TRBV7-3 to TRBJ1-1; D unresolved. V gave up 4 bases and J gave up 10 bases, with 13 bases separating them. This CDR3 contains 12 residues. Germline assignment: CDR1 SGHTA and CDR2 FQGTGA. This chain's CDR3 is CASSSTGRRAFF. Here the CDR3 DNA reads TGTGCCAGCAGCTCCACCGGCCGTCGAGCTTTCTTT.

This clone turned up a few times. V and J are TRBV10-3 and TRBJ1-5; TRBD1 aligns across 7 bases. With 4 bases clipped from V and 0 bases from J, the junction kept 3 bases outside the gene matches. Germline CDR1 reads ENHRY; CDR2 reads SYGVKD. CDR3 size: 15 residues. The chain's CDR3 is CAISARDSSNQPQHF. The CDR3 coding sequence is TGTGCCATCAGTGCTAGGGACAGTAGCAATCAGCCCCAGCATTTT.

CDR3 amino acids: CAIRISGSLYEQYF. The CDR3 DNA sequence: TGTGCCATCAGGATTAGCGGATCACTTTACGAGCAGTACTTC. This chain uses TRBV10-3 with TRBJ2-7; perhaps TRBD2 as D (6 bases). Trimming took 6 bases from V and 4 from J, leaving 16 bases between them. The germline gives CDR1 ENHRY, CDR2 SYGVKD. This CDR3 has 14 amino acids.

This sequence joins TRBV5-1 and TRBJ1-4; D is ambiguous. The CDR3 covers 12 residues. The germline CDR1 and CDR2 sequences are SGHRS and YFSETQ. Trimming left V 5 bases short and J 7 bases short, with 9 bases between. As DNA, the CDR3 is TGCGCCAGCAGGGCAGGTGTTGAAAAACTGTTTTTT. This sequence encodes CASRAGVEKLFF.

This clone was seen a single time. CDR3 bases: TGTGCCAGCAGCAACAGACAGGGTGGGCCTAATGAAAAACTGTTTTTT. It codes for CASSNRQGGPNEKLFF. The rearrangement links TRBV7-9 to TRBJ1-4; 7 positions agree with TRBD1. This CDR3 is 16 amino acids long. Germline loops: CDR1 SEHNR, CDR2 FQNEAQ (reference sequence). V gave up 5 bases and J gave up 3 bases; unmatched junction bases: 9. The full variable domain, completed using reference TRBV7-9 and TRBJ1-4, is DTGVSQNPRHKITKRGQNVTFRCDPISEHNRLYWYRQTLGQGPEFLTYFQNEAQLEKSRLLSDRFSAERPKGSFSTLEIQRTEQGDSAMYLCASSNRQGGPNEKLFFGSGTQLSVL.

The chain recombines TRBV30 with TRBJ1-6; TRBD1 agrees at 9 bases. The CDR3 consists of 14 residues. The ends lost 6 bases at V and 10 bases at J; junction bases unmatched: 10. The germline V gene encodes CDR1 GTSNPN and CDR2 SVGIG (reference sequence). In DNA, the CDR3 is TGTGCCTGCCTGGATAGACAGGGGGGCTCACCCCTCCACTTT. Translating it yields CACLDRQGGSPLHF.